These 17 T cell receptor beta chains originate from one sample sequenced in a study of T cell responses to AZD1222 COVID-19 vaccine. Sequenced by immunoSEQ multiplex PCR; TCRdb stores in-frame clones only, minus some. This sample has 90,000 to 140,000 clones; 70% to 90% occur once, and the top ten carry about 9.1%. This sample comprised peripheral blood, obtained on day 0 of AZD1222 vaccination. The source of these receptors is an adult in good health.

The chain joins TRBV28 to TRBJ2-7, with 11 bases matching TRBD2. J was trimmed by 12 bases and V by 6 bases; bases with no gene match: 13. Germline CDR1 and CDR2: MDHEN and SYDVKM. This CDR3 is 14 amino acids long. CDR3 protein: CASRLGSSGGRLYF. CDR3 sequence (DNA): TGTGCCAGCAGACTTGGGTCTAGCGGGGGGAGATTGTACTTC.

The chain couples TRBV24-1 to TRBJ1-6; the D is unclear. The CDR3 length is 17 residues. CDR1 is KGHDR and CDR2 is SFDVKD in the germline V gene. Trimming removed 3 bases from V and 0 bases from J, with 11 bases in between. The CDR3 DNA reads as TGTGCCACCAGTGATCCCCAAGGATCCTCCTATAATTCACCCCTCCACTTT. It codes for CATSDPQGSSYNSPLHF.

This rearrangement joins TRBV28 to TRBJ2-1; 10 nucleotides align to TRBD2. V shed 7 bases, J shed 7 bases, and the junction held 10 bases outside the gene matches. The CDR3 is 15 amino acids. Per germline, CDR1 MDHEN and CDR2 SYDVKM. This chain's CDR3 is CASKGASGSWNEQFF. In DNA form, the CDR3 reads TGTGCCAGCAAAGGAGCTAGCGGGAGTTGGAATGAGCAGTTCTTC.

The sample holds a few counts of this clone. The chain recombines TRBV5-6 with TRBJ2-5, with D uncertain. The CDR3 contains 15 residues. Trimming left V 3 bases short and J 2 bases short, with 14 bases between. Germline CDR1 SGHDT, CDR2 YYEEEE. The CDR3 spells CASSYIRGGQETQYF. The CDR3 DNA is TGTGCCAGCAGCTACATTCGTGGCGGTCAAGAGACCCAGTACTTC.

The chain joins TRBV5-1 to TRBJ2-1, with TRBD1 matching over 7 bases. Germline CDR1 SGHRS, CDR2 YFSETQ. This CDR3 is built from 14 residues. The V and J ends lost 1 base and 5 bases, in that order; junction bases with no gene match: 3. The CDR3 sequence is CASSLTTGDNEQFF. Here the CDR3 DNA reads TGCGCCAGCAGCTTGACAACAGGGGACAATGAGCAGTTCTTC.

The CDR3 DNA follows: TGTGCCAGTAGCAGGGACAGGGGGCGCGGGATAAGCAATCAGCCCCAGCATTTT. It codes for CASSRDRGRGISNQPQHF. The chain links TRBV19 to TRBJ1-5, with 12 bases aligning to TRBD1. Germline assignment: CDR1 LNHDA and CDR2 SQIVND (reference sequence). V trimming: 6 bases; J trimming: 1 base; junction bases outside the gene matches: 10. This CDR3 contains 18 residues.

J is TRBJ2-7 and V is TRBV27, with TRBD2 as a possible D gene (6 bases). V dropped 8 bases and J dropped 4 bases, with 9 bases sitting between them. Looked up from germline, CDR1 is MNHEY and CDR2 is SMNVEV (reference sequence). The CDR3 extends over 11 amino acids. The CDR3 region has the DNA TGTGCCAGCGGCCGGGAGTACGAGCAGTACTTC. Translation gives CASGREYEQYF.

The chain combines TRBV20-1 with TRBJ2-7, with D unresolved. Trimming cost V 1 base and J 3 bases, with 1 base left between them. Germline V CDR1 and CDR2: DFQATT, SNEGSKA (reference sequence). The CDR3 spans 10 residues. The CDR3 coding sequence is TGCAGTGCTAGAGGCTACGAGCAGTACTTC. This translates into CSARGYEQYF.

CDR3 bases: TGTGCCAGCAGCCTGGGGGAACTGGGGGGCTACACCTTC. Its protein is CASSLGELGGYTF. The chain uses TRBV4-2 and TRBJ1-2; TRBD1 might be the D (5 bases). The germline V and J ends were trimmed by 4 bases and 8 bases, with 14 bases remaining between them. The CDR3 has 13 amino acids. From germline, CDR1 is LGHNA and CDR2 YNFKEQ.

This chain uses TRBV6-5 with TRBJ2-7; the match to TRBD1 covers 10 bases. The CDR3 runs 14 residues. The V gene's germline CDR1 is MNHEY and CDR2 SVGAGI. V lost 5 bases, J lost 3 bases, and 4 bases stayed unmatched. CDR3 amino acids: CASSQGQGSYEQYF. The DNA of the CDR3 is TGTGCCAGCAGTCAGGGACAGGGGAGCTACGAGCAGTACTTC.

J is TRBJ1-1 and V is TRBV29-1, with TRBD1 matching 7 bases. This CDR3 comprises 13 residues. V shed 2 bases, J shed 5 bases, and the junction held 5 bases outside the gene matches. Germline V CDR1 and CDR2: SQVTM, ANQGSEA. CDR3 nucleotide sequence: TGCAGCGTTGAAAGGCAGGGGGGGACTGAAGCTTTCTTT. Amino acids: CSVERQGGTEAFF.

V is TRBV11-3 and J is TRBJ1-1; D call uncertain. Trimming took off 2 bases at V and 6 bases at J, with 10 bases between the two ends. The CDR3 is made up of 13 amino acids. Looked up from germline, CDR1 is SGHNT and CDR2 is YENEEA. The CDR3 protein is CASSLTSASEAFF. As DNA, the CDR3 is TGTGCCAGCAGCTTAACGTCAGCTTCTGAAGCTTTCTTT.

The chain has TRBV6-5 and TRBJ1-2; 10 bases align to TRBD1. J lost 6 bases, V lost 7 bases, and 5 bases had no gene match. CDR1 and CDR2 (germline): MNHEY, SVGAGI. This CDR3 is 13 amino acids long. The CDR3 here is CASTMTGGNGYTF. As DNA, the CDR3 is TGTGCCAGCACTATGACAGGGGGCAATGGCTACACCTTC.

About this clone itself: Given the absence of the conserved phenylalanine or tryptophan at the CDR3 end, a read error is likely. Because the CDR3's place on the DNA is in doubt, the DNA is left out and the CDR3 is given as listed by TCRdb. The chain has TRBV3-1 (or the pseudogene TRBV3-2) and TRBJ2-7; the table's D call, TRBD2, has no DNA check behind it. The CDR3 has 15 amino acids, counting both end residues. Germline loops: CDR1 LGHDT, CDR2 YNNKEL (reference sequence). This chain's CDR3 is CASSQDREAVAGVLL.

J is TRBJ2-7 and V is TRBV29-1; 10 bases line up with TRBD1. After removal of 6 bases from V and 6 bases from J, the junction contained 11 bases not matched to a gene. Germline assignment: CDR1 SQVTM and CDR2 ANQGSEA. CDR3 length equals 14 residues. The CDR3 coding sequence is TGCAGCGTCGCAAGCGGGACAGGGGTTGGCGAGCAGTACTTC. Translated: CSVASGTGVGEQYF.

The chain recombines TRBV5-6 with TRBJ2-5; TRBD1 matches at 12 bases. The CDR3 has 16 amino acids. Germline CDR1 SGHDT, CDR2 YYEEEE. V shed 3 bases, J shed 5 bases, and the junction held 8 bases outside the gene matches. In DNA, the CDR3 is TGTGCCAGCAGCTCCCCCGGGACAGGGGGCTTGGAGACCCAGTACTTC. Amino acid sequence: CASSSPGTGGLETQYF. Full variable domain (outside the CDR3, taken from reference TRBV5-6 and TRBJ2-5): DAGVTQSPTHLIKTRGQQVTLRCSPKSGHDTVSWYQQALGQGPQFIFQYYEEEERQRGNFPDRFSGHQFPNYSSELNVNALLLGDSALYLCASSSPGTGGLETQYFGPGTRLLVL.

This chain uses TRBV29-1 with TRBJ2-3; D call uncertain. Germline lookup yields CDR1 SQVTM and CDR2 ANQGSEA. Trimming shortened V by 8 bases and J by 1 base, and 13 bases separated the two germline ends. The CDR3 has 13 amino acids. CDR3 loop: CSFSGFGTDTQYF. For the CDR3, the DNA is TGCAGCTTCAGTGGGTTCGGCACAGATACGCAGTATTTT.